Described below is a single T cell receptor beta chain sequence and its context. The source of the sample is a study of blood T cell repertoires in COVID-19. The germline gives CDR1 LNHDA, CDR2 SQIVND (reference sequence). The CDR3 runs 13 residues. Trimming took 4 bases from V and 0 from J, leaving 6 bases between them. As processed by the authors: By means of reference gene primer amplification, nucleated cell counts were estimated. This table comes from immunoSEQ multiplex PCR, and its TCRdb copy is limited to in-frame clones, with some not included. V, J and clone size reflect that table, while D and trimming were determined from the DNA. Among approximately 300,000 clones listed, about 85% were seen once. Across fewer than 25 US areas, participants ranged in age from roughly 18 to 89 years. Up to 2 weeks before entering the study, exposed participants had met a COVID-19 case.

The source is a woman in her 30s who had been exposed to COVID-19. The sample consisted of PBMCs or T cells enriched from blood (not recorded which). V and J are TRBV19 and TRBJ1-1; D is unclear. In nucleotides, the CDR3 is TGTGCCAGTAGTACCAACTTGAACACTGAAGCTTTCTTT. As protein: CASSTNLNTEAFF.